A single sample is the source of the 4 T cell receptor beta chains below, sequenced in a study of T cell responses to AZD1222 COVID-19 vaccine (dated by TCRdb to about 2021). The time point label of this sample denotes: baseline before first vaccination. Libraries came from the immunoSEQ multiplex PCR assay. TCRdb provides this immuneACCESS table in a form limited to in-frame rearrangements. Some clones are lacking; in checked studies, under half of them reflect an unresolved V gene, and why the rest are absent is not known. The sample includes some 120,000 clones, with 75% to 90% observed a single time. The biggest ten clones account for about 5% of the sample. The sequencing here drew on peripheral blood, taken on day 0 of AZD1222 vaccination. Receptors originate from an adult in good health.

The V call is TRBV7-2, the J call TRBJ1-6; a weak D match, TRBD1 (5 bases). This CDR3 has 15 amino acids. Germline V gives CDR1 SGHTA, CDR2 FQGNSA. The V end lost 2 bases, the J end lost 7 bases, and 12 bases lay between the germline ends. The CDR3: CASSLLRHRNSPLHF. The CDR3, as DNA: TGTGCCAGCAGCTTACTTCGACACAGGAATTCACCCCTCCACTTT.

The J gene is TRBJ1-1, the V gene TRBV2; D possibly corresponds to TRBD1 (5 bases). Germline CDR1 and CDR2: SNHLY and FYNNEI. The V gene lost 10 bases and the J gene lost 0 bases, with 12 bases spanning the gap. The CDR3 length is 13 residues. CDR3 nucleotides: TGTGCCACCATGACAGAAATGAACACTGAAGCTTTCTTT. This sequence encodes CATMTEMNTEAFF.

The CDR3 is CASRRDRELTNEKLFF. Here the CDR3 DNA reads TGTGCCAGCCGCCGGGACAGGGAGTTAACTAATGAAAAACTGTTTTTT. The V call is TRBV2, the J call TRBJ1-4; 9 positions agree with TRBD1. This CDR3 region has 16 residues. Per germline, CDR1 SNHLY and CDR2 FYNNEI. V lost 8 bases, J lost 1 base, and 8 bases stayed unmatched.

The chain is built from TRBV5-8 and TRBJ1-2; 7 bases align to TRBD1. The CDR3 extends over 15 amino acids. V dropped 4 bases and J dropped 4; count of bases not matched to a gene: 10. Per germline, CDR1 SGHTS and CDR2 YDEGEE. CDR3 in DNA: TGTGCCAGCAGCCTCGGGACAGCTAGATTCTATGGCTACACCTTC. The encoded protein is CASSLGTARFYGYTF.